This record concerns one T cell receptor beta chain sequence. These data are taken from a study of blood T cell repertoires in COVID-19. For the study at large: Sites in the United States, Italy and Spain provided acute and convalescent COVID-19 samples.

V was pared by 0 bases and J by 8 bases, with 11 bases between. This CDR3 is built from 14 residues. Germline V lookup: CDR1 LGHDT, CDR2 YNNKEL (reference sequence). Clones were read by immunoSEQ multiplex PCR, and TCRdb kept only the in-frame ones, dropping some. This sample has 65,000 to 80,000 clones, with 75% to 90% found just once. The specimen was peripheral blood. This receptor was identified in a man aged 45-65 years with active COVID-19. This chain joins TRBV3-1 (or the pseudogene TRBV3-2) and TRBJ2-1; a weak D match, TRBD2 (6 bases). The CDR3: CASSQEIRGYEQFF. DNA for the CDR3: TGTGCCAGCAGCCAAGAAATCCGGGGGTATGAGCAGTTCTTC.